This entry describes one T cell receptor beta chain. Its cognate antigen is unknown. Germline CDR1 is MGHRA and CDR2 is YSYEKL. The CDR3 extends over 17 amino acids. V dropped 3 bases and J dropped 6; count of bases not matched to a gene: 11. All of the donors were Caucasians in good health. These data come from a study of identical twins. Study-wide results and caveats: Researchers reported excess low generation probability among twin-shared out-of-frame alpha sequences. It was possible that invariant MAIT and iNKT cells partly confounded the zero-insertion analyses.

TCRdb re-called the 5' RACE reads through MiXCR, storing one row per CDR3 protein. The sample holds around 370,000 distinct CDR3 sequences; roughly 10% are singletons and the top ten take 7.5% to 9.5%. Material: naive T cells sorted from blood. The sequence came from a woman in her 50s in good health. V is TRBV4-1 and J is TRBJ2-1; 10 positions agree with TRBD2. The CDR3 coding sequence is TGCGCCAGCAGCCATCTAAGCGGGAGGGCCCTCGGCAATGAGCAGTTCTTC. This encodes CASSHLSGRALGNEQFF.